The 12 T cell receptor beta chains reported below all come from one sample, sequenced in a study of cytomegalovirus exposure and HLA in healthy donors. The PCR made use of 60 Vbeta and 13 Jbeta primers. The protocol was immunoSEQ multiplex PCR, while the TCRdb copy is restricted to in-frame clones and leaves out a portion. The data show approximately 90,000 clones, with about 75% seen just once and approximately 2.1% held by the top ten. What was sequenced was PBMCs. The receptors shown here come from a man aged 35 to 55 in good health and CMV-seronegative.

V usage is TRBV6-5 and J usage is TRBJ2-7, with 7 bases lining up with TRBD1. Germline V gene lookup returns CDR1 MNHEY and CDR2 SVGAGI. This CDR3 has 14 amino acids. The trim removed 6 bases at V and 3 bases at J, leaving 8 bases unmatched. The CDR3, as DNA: TGTGCCAGCAGGATCGACAGGGATGGCTACGAGCAGTACTTC. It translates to CASRIDRDGYEQYF.

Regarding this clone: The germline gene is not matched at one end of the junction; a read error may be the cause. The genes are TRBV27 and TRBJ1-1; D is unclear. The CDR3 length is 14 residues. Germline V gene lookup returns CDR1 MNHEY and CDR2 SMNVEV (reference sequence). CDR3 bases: TGTGCCAGCAGTTTAAGACGGCAGAACACTAAAGCTTTCTTT. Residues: CASSLRRQNTKAFF.

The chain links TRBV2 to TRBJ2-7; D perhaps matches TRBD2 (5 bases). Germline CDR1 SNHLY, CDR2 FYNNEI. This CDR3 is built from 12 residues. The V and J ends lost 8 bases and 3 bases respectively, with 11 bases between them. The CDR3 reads CASGGQDYEQYF. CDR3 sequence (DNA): TGTGCCAGCGGCGGGCAAGACTACGAGCAGTACTTC.

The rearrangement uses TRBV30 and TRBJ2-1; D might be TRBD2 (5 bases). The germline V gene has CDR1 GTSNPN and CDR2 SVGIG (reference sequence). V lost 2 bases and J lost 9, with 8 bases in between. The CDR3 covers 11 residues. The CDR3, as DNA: TGTGCCTGGAGTCGACTATTTGAGCAGTTCTTC. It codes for CAWSRLFEQFF.

CDR3 in amino acids: CARETGTNTGELFF. The CDR3 region has the DNA TGTGCCAGAGAGACAGGGACTAACACCGGGGAGCTGTTTTTT. The chain has TRBV19 and TRBJ2-2; maybe TRBD1 (7 bases). With 9 bases removed from V and 2 bases from J, the gap between germline ends came to 13 bases. Germline CDR1 reads LNHDA; CDR2 reads SQIVND (reference sequence). The CDR3 contains 14 residues.

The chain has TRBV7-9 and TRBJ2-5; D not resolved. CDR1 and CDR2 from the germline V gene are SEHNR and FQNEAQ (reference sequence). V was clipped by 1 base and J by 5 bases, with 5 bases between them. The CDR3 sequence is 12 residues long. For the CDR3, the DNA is TGTGCCAGCAGCTTAGTGAGCGAGACCCAGTACTTC. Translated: CASSLVSETQYF.

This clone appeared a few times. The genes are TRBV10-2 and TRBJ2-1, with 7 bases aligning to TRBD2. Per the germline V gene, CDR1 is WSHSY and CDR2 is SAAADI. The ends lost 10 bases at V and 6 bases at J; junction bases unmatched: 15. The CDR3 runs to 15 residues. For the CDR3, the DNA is TGCGCCACCAAATCCTTTAGCGGGCCGGTCAATGAGCAGTTCTTC. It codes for CATKSFSGPVNEQFF.

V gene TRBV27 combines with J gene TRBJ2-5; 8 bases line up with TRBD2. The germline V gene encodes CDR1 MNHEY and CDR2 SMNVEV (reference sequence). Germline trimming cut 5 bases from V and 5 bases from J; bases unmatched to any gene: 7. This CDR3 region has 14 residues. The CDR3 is CASSGSRGAETQYF. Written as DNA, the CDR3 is TGTGCCAGCAGTGGGTCGCGGGGGGCCGAGACCCAGTACTTC.

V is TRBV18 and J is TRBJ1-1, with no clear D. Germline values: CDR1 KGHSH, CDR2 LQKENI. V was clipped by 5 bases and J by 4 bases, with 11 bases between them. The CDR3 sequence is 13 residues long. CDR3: CASSFKAGTEAFF. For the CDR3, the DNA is TGTGCCAGCTCATTTAAGGCGGGCACTGAAGCTTTCTTT.

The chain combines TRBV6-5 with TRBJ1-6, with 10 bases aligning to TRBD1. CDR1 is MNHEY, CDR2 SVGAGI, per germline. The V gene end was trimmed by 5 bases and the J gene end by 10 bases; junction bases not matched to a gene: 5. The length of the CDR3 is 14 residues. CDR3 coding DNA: TGTGCCAGCAGTGTGGGACAGGGGCCCTCACCCCTCCACTTT. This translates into CASSVGQGPSPLHF.

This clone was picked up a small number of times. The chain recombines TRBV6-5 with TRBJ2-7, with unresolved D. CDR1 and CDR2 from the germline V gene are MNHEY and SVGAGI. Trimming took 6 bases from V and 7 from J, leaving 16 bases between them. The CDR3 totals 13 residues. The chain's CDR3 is CASSAEFAREQYF. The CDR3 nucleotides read TGTGCCAGCAGCGCTGAGTTTGCTCGGGAGCAGTACTTC.

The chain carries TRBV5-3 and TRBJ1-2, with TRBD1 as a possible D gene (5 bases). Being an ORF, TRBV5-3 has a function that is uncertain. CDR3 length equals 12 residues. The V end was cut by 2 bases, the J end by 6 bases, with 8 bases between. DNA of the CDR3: TGTGCCAGAAGCTTTGGAGGGGATGGCTACACCTTC. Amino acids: CARSFGGDGYTF.